This TCR beta chain was retrieved from a study of shared clonotypes between healthy human individuals (dated by TCRdb to 2020 to 2022). As for the study more broadly: The cohort included three men and a couple of women between 18 and 49 years of age. To estimate repertoire size and how much clonotypes are shared between individuals, the study performed deep sequencing of blood TCR repertoires from 4 to 6 healthy adults. Between about 0.8 and 9 billion PBMCs per donor were obtained by leukapheresis. Different laboratories and diverse techniques were used to prepare libraries and sequence TCR repertoires, to increase sequencing depth and limit assay-specific biases. For each donor, CD4 naive and CD4 memory were each run on three plates, CD8 naive on two plates, and CD8 memory on one plate. Summary of the overall study and its limitations: Pairwise subsampling led to the expectation that sequencing depth would affect the degree of clonotype sharing among donors. Naive subsets generally had larger estimated clonotype richness than memory subsets. Sampling was limited to blood, and TCR repertoires in tissue likely differ from TCR repertoires in blood. Compared with non-shared clonotypes, the clonotypes found in all four sorted-subset donors had higher generation probabilities. Around 5.4% of naive CD4, 3.5% of naive CD8, approximately 2% of memory CD4, and approximately 0.39% of memory CD8 clonotypes were shared across a few donors. Because the study included only a small number of donors, the genetic and exposure-history diversity represented was limited. Incomplete sequencing was indicated by rarefaction of sorted-subset datasets, despite the large sequencing depth.

On this clone: There is no known antigen for this receptor. No much larger clonotype is one base removed from it; base qualities were not supplied.

The donors were healthy, HIV-negative adults with no recently reported acute infections or vaccinations. Every donor was a Caucasian adult residing in Nashville, Tennessee, USA. CD4+ T cells were enriched through magnetic negative selection, after which naive cells were positively selected on CD45RA and the remaining negative fraction served as the memory subset. Blood was collected by leukapheresis, and PBMCs were isolated by Ficoll-Histopaque density gradient centrifugation and then cryopreserved in liquid nitrogen vapor phase. Analytical flow cytometry was used to check the purity and quantity of each magnetically sorted T cell population. From each sorted fraction, genomic DNA was isolated and quantified by UV absorbance on a Nanodrop 2000c. For CDR1 and CDR2, the germline V gene (reference sequence) lists GTSNPN and SVGIG. V is pruned by 2 bases and J by 5 bases, leaving 6 bases of the junction without a gene match. From the cysteine up to the phenylalanine, the CDR3 has a length of 14 residues. CDR3 DNA is the only sequence kept; it has 42 bases, read in frame from the first base.

Using the deep immunoSEQ assay, multiplex PCR amplified TCR CDR3 regions from genomic DNA. Genomic DNA extracted from each cell subset was distributed evenly over all wells of several immunoSEQ 96-well plates, and each plate served as one replicate. For sorted subsets, approximately 210 ng of genomic DNA, equivalent to 25,000 to 35,000 T cell genomes, went into each replicate PCR. Purified libraries were measured with a Qubit 3.0 fluorometer, size-checked on a Bioanalyzer 2100, and measured again with the KAPA Library Quantification kit. Each immunoSEQ 96-well plate was sequenced on its own single-read 150-cycle Illumina NextSeq 550 flow cell. As for the authors' bioinformatics: Because the immunoSEQ output held only junctional sequences and lacked quality scores, the filtering could not match the filtering applied to full-length reads. To assign V/J genes and CDR3, sequences were annotated against IMGT germline references using PyIR, a Python wrapper for IgBLAST v1.9. Any read was removed if the V/J assignment was weak (E-value above 1e-6), the CDR3 was missing, or the read contained stop codons, out-of-frame junctions, or ambiguous translated residues. V3J clonotypes were defined as sequences sharing an identical inferred V gene, J gene, and CDR3 amino acid sequence. To compute the percentage overlap between repertoires, the number of shared unique clonotypes was divided by the size of the smaller repertoire. Richness of each repertoire was evaluated using RTK rarefaction, the Chao1 estimator, and Recon v2.1 estimates of unobserved clonotypes. Generation probabilities were computed with OLGA for all TCRbeta clonotypes obtained by the gDNA method from several donors. Not all clones reach the TCRdb copy of this immuneACCESS table, which keeps in-frame sequences only. Checked studies attribute under half of the gap to unresolved V genes and leave the rest unexplained. That table furnishes V, J and clone size, whereas the DNA furnished D and trimming. Here the sample has approximately 980,000 clones; roughly 72% occur a single time. The ten largest clones add up to roughly 1.5% of the sample.

The receptor was isolated from a man between 18 and 29 years old in good health. Material: memory CD4+ T cells sorted from blood. The sample's cell subset or site label is to be understood as: CD45RA-negative fraction. The rearrangement combines TRBV30 with TRBJ1-5, and 7 junction bases match TRBD1. The CDR3 protein sequence reads: CAWSSTGVDQPQHF. The sequence in DNA is TGTGCCTGGAGTAGTACAGGGGTAGATCAGCCCCAGCATTTT.